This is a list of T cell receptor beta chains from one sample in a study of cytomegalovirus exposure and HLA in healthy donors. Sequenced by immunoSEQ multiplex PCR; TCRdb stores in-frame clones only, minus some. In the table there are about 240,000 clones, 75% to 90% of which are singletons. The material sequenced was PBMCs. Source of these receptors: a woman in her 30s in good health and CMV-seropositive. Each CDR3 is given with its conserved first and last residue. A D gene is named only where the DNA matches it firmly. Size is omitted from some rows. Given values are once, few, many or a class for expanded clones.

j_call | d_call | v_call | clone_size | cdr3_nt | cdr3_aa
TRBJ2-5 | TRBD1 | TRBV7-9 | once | TGTGCCAGCAGCTTAGGCGGGACAGGGGCAGAGACCCAGTACTTC | CASSLGGTGAETQYF
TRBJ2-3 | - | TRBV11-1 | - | TGTGCCAGCAGCTTATTCCTCAGTGGGGGCATCTCTGGTACAGATACGCAGTATTTT | CASSLFLSGGISGTDTQYF
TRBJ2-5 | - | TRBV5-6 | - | TGTGCCAGCAGCCCCGTGGGTGGTAGCGGCCAAGAGACCCAGTACTTC | CASSPVGGSGQETQYF
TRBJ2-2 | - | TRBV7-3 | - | TGTGCCAGCAGCTTATCTGCGGGTTACACCGGGGAGCTGTTTTTT | CASSLSAGYTGELFF
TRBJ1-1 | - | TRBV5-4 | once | TGTGCCAGCAGCTTGACAGGGATCACCACTGAAGCTTTCTTT | CASSLTGITTEAFF
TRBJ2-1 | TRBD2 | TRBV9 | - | TGTGCCAGCAGCGACCCGACTAGCGGGAGGGAGGAGCAGTTCTTC | CASSDPTSGREEQFF
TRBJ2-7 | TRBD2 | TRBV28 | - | TGTGCCAGCAGTTTTGGGGGGGTCGAGCAGTACTTC | CASSFGGVEQYF
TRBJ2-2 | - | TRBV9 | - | TGTGCCAGCAGCGCCCCCTTATGGGCGGGAATTACCGGGGAGCTGTTTTTT | CASSAPLWAGITGELFF
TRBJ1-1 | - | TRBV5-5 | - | TGTGCCAGCAGCCCGACAGGTAACACGAACACTGAAGCTTTCTTT | CASSPTGNTNTEAFF
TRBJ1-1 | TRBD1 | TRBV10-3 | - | TGTGCCATCAGTACTCAGGGGGCAAGGGTGGGGAACACTGAAGCTTTCTTT | CAISTQGARVGNTEAFF
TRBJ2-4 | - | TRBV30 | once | TGTGCCCTCGAGACTGCTGCCAAAAACATTCAGTACTTC | CALETAAKNIQYF
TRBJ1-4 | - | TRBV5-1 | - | TGCGCCAGCAGCGCTCCTACCACAGCAGCAACTAATGAAAAACTGTTTTTT | CASSAPTTAATNEKLFF
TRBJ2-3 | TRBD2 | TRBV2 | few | TGTGCCAGTTCTAGGGACTACACAGATACGCAGTATTTT | CASSRDYTDTQYF
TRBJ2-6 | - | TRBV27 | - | TGTGCCAGCAGAGCCTCTGGGGCCAACGTCCTGACTTTC | CASRASGANVLTF
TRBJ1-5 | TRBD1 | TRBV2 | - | TGTGCCAGCACGCCGGACAGGGGCAATCAGCCCCAGCATTTT | CASTPDRGNQPQHF
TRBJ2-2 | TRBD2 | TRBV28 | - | TGTGCCAGCCTCACAGCGGGAGGGAGCAACACCGGGGAGCTGTTTTTT | CASLTAGGSNTGELFF
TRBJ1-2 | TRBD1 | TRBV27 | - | TGTGCCAGCAGCCCTAGACAGGGGCGTCTCCGGAACTATGGCTACACCTTC | CASSPRQGRLRNYGYTF
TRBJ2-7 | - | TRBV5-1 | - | TGCGCCAGCAGCTTGGTGGCCGGGGTCGACGAGCAGTACTTC | CASSLVAGVDEQYF
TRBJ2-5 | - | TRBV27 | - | TGTGCCAGCAGTATCACGGACAGCCAAGAGACCCAGTACTTC | CASSITDSQETQYF
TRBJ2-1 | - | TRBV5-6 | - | TGTGCCAGCAGCTCGTTAGCGAGACCCTCCTACAATGAGCAGTTCTTC | CASSSLARPSYNEQFF
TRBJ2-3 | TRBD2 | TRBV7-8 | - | TGTGCCAGCAGCCCCCTAGCGGGCCACAGCACAGATACGCAGTATTTT | CASSPLAGHSTDTQYF
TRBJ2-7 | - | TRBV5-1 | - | TGCGCCAGCAGCTTGGTCGGGACTTACGAGCAGTACTTC | CASSLVGTYEQYF
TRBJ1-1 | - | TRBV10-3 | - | TGTGCCATCAGTGAGTCGATTGGGGGCGTAGGGACTGAAGCTTTCTTT | CAISESIGGVGTEAFF
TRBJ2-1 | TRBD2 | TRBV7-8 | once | TGTGCCAGCAGCCCGGGAGGCTCCTACAATGAGCAGTTCTTC | CASSPGGSYNEQFF
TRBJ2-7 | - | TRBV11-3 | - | TGTGCCAGCAGCTTAAACGGAGCCTACGAGCAGTACTTC | CASSLNGAYEQYF
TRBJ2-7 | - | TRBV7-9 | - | TGTGCCAGCAGCCCTTCGCGCGGGACCTCCTACGAGCAGTACTTC | CASSPSRGTSYEQYF
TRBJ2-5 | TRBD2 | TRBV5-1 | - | TGCGCCAGCAGCTTGGAAGCGGGAGGCCAAGAGACCCAGTACTTC | CASSLEAGGQETQYF
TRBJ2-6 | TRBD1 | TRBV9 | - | TGTGCCAGCAGCGTAATTGACAGGGGGGTCTCTGGGGCCAACGTCCTGACTTTC | CASSVIDRGVSGANVLTF
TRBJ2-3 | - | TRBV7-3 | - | TGTGCCAGCAGCTCCGGGGGCACAGATACGCAGTATTTT | CASSSGGTDTQYF
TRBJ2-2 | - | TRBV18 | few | TGTGCCAGCTCACCTTTTCCCCAGGGCCACACCGGGGAGCTGTTTTTT | CASSPFPQGHTGELFF
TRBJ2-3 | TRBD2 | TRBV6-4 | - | TGTGCCAGCAGTTCGGGGGAGCGGGAGTCAGATACGCAGTATTTT | CASSSGERESDTQYF
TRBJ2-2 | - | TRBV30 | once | TGTGCCTGGTTGCCCCTAGCGCGAGCGTCCGGGGAGCTGTTTTTT | CAWLPLARASGELFF
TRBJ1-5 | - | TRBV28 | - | TGTGCCAGCAGTTCTCCTGGGGGGGTAGGACAGCCCCAGCATTTT | CASSSPGGVGQPQHF
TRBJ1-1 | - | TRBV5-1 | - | TGCGCCAGCAGCTTAGGCGGGGCGGGGGCTGAAGCTTTCTTT | CASSLGGAGAEAFF
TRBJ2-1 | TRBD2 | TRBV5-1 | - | TGCGCCAGCAGCGGCGGGAGGTTGTACAATGAGCAGTTCTTC | CASSGGRLYNEQFF
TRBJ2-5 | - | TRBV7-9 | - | TGTGCCAGCAGCCCCCCCGGACTGAATCTAGAGACCCAGTACTTC | CASSPPGLNLETQYF
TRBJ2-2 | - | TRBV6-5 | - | TGTGCCAGCAGTCTAGGACTCGAGAACACCGGGGAGCTGTTTTTT | CASSLGLENTGELFF
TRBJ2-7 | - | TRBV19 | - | TGTGCCAGTAGTATAGAACAGTCGTCCTACGAGCAGTACTTC | CASSIEQSSYEQYF
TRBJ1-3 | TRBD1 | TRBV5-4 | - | TGTGCCAGCAGCTCTAGTCCCAGGGGGACTGCTGGAAACACCATATATTTT | CASSSSPRGTAGNTIYF
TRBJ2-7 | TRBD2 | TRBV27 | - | TGTGCCAGCATCCCAGTGGGAGGGAGCTTCTACGAGCAGTACTTC | CASIPVGGSFYEQYF
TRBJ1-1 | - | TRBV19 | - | TGTGCCAGTAGTATGCGGGGAGGCGCTGAAGCTTTCTTT | CASSMRGGAEAFF
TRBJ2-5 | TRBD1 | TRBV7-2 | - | TGTGCCAGCACCGAACAGGGGGGAGAGACCCAGTACTTC | CASTEQGGETQYF
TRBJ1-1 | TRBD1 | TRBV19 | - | TGTGCCAGTAGGGACAGGGGAGAGACTGAAGCTTTCTTT | CASRDRGETEAFF
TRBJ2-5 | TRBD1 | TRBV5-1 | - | TGCGCCAGCAGCTTTCCGGGACAGGGGGTTCGCGAGACCCAGTACTTC | CASSFPGQGVRETQYF
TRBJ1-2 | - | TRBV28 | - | TGTGCCAGCAGTTTGGTCGGTTATGGCTACACCTTC | CASSLVGYGYTF
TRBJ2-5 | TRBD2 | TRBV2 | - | TGTGCCAGCAGAGCGGGAGTGCAAGAGACCCAGTACTTC | CASRAGVQETQYF
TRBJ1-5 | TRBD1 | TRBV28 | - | TGTGCCACCTCAGTCAGGGGGATGCGCAATCAGCCCCAGCATTTT | CATSVRGMRNQPQHF
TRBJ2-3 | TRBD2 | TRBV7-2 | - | TGTGCCAGCAGCTTTCGCGGGAGCCCAGATACGCAGTATTTT | CASSFRGSPDTQYF
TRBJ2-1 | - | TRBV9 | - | TGTGCCAGCAGCGTCTATACAGGGAGCAATGAGCAGTTCTTC | CASSVYTGSNEQFF
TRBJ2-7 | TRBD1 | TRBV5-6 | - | TGTGCCAGCAGCCTGGGACAGGGGCTCACCTACGAGCAGTACTTC | CASSLGQGLTYEQYF
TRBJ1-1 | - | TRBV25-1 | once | TGTGCCAGCAGTGGTAAAACTTCATGGAACACTGAAGCTTTCTTT | CASSGKTSWNTEAFF
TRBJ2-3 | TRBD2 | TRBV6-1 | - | TGTGCCAGCAGTGAAGCGGGAGCGGGAGGCACAGATACGCAGTATTTT | CASSEAGAGGTDTQYF
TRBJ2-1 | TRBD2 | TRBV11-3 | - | TGTGCCAGCAGCTTAAGGGTAGCGGGGGGGAATGAGCAGTTCTTC | CASSLRVAGGNEQFF
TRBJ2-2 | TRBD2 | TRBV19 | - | TGTGCCAGTAGGTTAGATAGCGGGAGCCACTACACCGGGGAGCTGTTTTTT | CASRLDSGSHYTGELFF
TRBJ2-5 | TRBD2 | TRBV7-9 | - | TGTGCCAGCAGCCTGGTGTCCAGCGGGAGTATAGAGACCCAGTACTTC | CASSLVSSGSIETQYF
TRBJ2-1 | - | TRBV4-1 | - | TGCGCCAGCAGCCAAGATAGGGGGGGGGTTCGTTACAATGAGCAGTTCTTC | CASSQDRGGVRYNEQFF
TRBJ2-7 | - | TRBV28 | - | TGTGCCAGCAGTCCATCTAACTCCTACGAGCAGTACTTC | CASSPSNSYEQYF
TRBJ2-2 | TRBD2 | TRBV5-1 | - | TGCGCCAGCAGCTTGGGACTAGCGGGAGCAAAGACCGGGGAGCTGTTTTTT | CASSLGLAGAKTGELFF
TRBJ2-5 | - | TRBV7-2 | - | TGTGCCAGCAGCCCTGGTGCGGAGACCCAGTACTTC | CASSPGAETQYF